The clone carrying this T cell receptor (beta chain) has a handful of counts. V lost 0 bases to trimming and J lost 3 bases; unmatched junction nucleotides: 10. CDR1 and CDR2 (germline): SGHRS, YFSETQ. This CDR3 region has 17 residues. Each CDR3 protein is one row after TCRdb ran MiXCR on the RT-PCR reads. The profile shows hundreds of thousands of distinct CDR3 sequences, approximately 15% of them singletons. What was sequenced was memory CD4+ T cells from blood. The chain recombines TRBV5-1 with TRBJ2-3; 7 nucleotides align to TRBD1. The receptor's source is a female donor in good health, serving as a healthy control. The CDR3 is CASSLGYGRGMTDTQYF. CDR3 coding DNA: TGCGCCAGCAGCTTGGGTTACGGCAGGGGGATGACAGATACGCAGTATTTT.